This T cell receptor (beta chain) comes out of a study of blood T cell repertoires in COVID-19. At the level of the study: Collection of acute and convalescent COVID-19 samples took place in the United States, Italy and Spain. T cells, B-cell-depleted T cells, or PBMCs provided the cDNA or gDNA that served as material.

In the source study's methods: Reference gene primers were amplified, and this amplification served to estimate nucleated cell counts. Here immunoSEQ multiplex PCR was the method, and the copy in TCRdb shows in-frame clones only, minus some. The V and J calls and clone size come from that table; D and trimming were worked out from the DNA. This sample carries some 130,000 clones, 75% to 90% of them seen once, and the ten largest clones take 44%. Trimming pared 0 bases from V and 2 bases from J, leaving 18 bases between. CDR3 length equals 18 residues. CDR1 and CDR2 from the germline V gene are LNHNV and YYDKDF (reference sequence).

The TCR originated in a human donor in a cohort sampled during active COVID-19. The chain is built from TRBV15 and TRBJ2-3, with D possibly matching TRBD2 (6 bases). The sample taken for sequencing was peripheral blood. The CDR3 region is CATSRDNRGGEDTDTQYF. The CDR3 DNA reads TGTGCCACCAGCAGAGATAATCGGGGAGGTGAGGACACAGATACGCAGTATTTT. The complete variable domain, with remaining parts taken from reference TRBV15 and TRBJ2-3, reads DAMVIQNPRYQVTQFGKPVTLSCSQTLNHNVMYWYQQKSSQAPKLLFHYYDKDFNNEADTPDNFQSRRPNTSFCFLDIRSPGLGDTAMYLCATSRDNRGGEDTDTQYFGPGTRLTVL.